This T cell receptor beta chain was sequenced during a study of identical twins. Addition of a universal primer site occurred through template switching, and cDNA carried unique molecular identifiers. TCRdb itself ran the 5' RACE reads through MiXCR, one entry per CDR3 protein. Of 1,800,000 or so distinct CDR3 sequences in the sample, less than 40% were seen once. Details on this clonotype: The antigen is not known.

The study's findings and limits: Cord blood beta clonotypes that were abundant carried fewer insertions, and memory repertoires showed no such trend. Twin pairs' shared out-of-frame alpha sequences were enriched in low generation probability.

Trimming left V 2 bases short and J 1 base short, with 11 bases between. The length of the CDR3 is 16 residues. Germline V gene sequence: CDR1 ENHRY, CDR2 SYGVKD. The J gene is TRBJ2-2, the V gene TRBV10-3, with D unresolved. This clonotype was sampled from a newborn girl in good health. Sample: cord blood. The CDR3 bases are TGTGCCATCAGTGAGGGGCAGGCAAGGAACACCGGGGAGCTGTTTTTT. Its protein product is CAISEGQARNTGELFF.